This T cell receptor beta chain is from a study of response to subunit inactivated influenza vaccine. Study observations and caveats: Authors suggested that a seasonal influenza vaccination recruits few new T cells each time.

CDR1 is SGHKS and CDR2 is YYEKEE in the germline V gene (reference sequence). This CDR3 region has 16 residues. Trimming took 2 bases from V and 0 from J, leaving 13 bases between them. Regarding this clonotype: The target antigen is unknown.

TCRdb fed the RT-PCR reads into MiXCR, producing one record per CDR3 protein. The sample yields more than 550,000 distinct CDR3 sequences, roughly 12% seen once. The sequencing used PBMCs from blood, collected on the day of vaccination. This clonotype was sampled from a man aged 45 to 65 who received an inactivated influenza vaccine. The rearrangement links TRBV5-5 to TRBJ2-3; maybe TRBD1 (5 bases). CDR3: CASSFSGHTSTDTQYF. Here the CDR3 DNA reads TGTGCCAGCAGCTTCTCAGGGCATACTAGCACAGATACGCAGTATTTT.